One sample yielded the 25 T cell receptor beta chains listed below, sequenced in a study of cytomegalovirus exposure and HLA in healthy donors. The PCR was carried out with 60 Vbeta primers and 13 Jbeta primers. Only in-frame clones appear in the TCRdb table, and some are missing; sequencing was by immunoSEQ multiplex PCR. Of about 160,000 clones in the sample, around 81% were seen once. The sequencing input was PBMCs. These receptors all stem from a woman aged 35 to 49 in good health and CMV-seronegative.

The V and J genes are TRBV9 and TRBJ2-2, with D hard to call. The CDR3 sequence is 15 residues long. Germline-derived CDR1 and CDR2 are SGDLS and YYNGEE. Trimming took 1 base from V and 0 from J, leaving 7 bases between them. The CDR3 DNA reads as TGTGCCAGCAGCGTACGCGATCCGAACACCGGGGAGCTGTTTTTT. Protein: CASSVRDPNTGELFF.

This clone turned up a few times. The chain carries TRBV18 and TRBJ2-7, with 9 nucleotides matching TRBD1. Germline assignment: CDR1 KGHSH and CDR2 LQKENI. With 4 bases clipped from V and 6 bases from J, the junction kept 7 bases outside the gene matches. The CDR3 runs to 14 residues. The CDR3 is CASSQQGARGEQYF. The CDR3 bases are TGTGCCAGCTCACAACAGGGGGCACGGGGCGAGCAGTACTTC.

The CDR3 bases are TGCAGCGTTGAAGATCAAAACAGGATTCCCTACAATGAGCAGTTCTTC. Its translation is CSVEDQNRIPYNEQFF. V and J are TRBV29-1 and TRBJ2-1; D may be TRBD1 (5 bases). Germline CDR1 SQVTM, CDR2 ANQGSEA. V gave up 0 bases and J gave up 2 bases, with 14 bases separating them. This CDR3 region has 16 residues.

This clone is a singleton in its sample. The chain employs TRBV9 and TRBJ1-5; no firm D call. The CDR3 totals 15 residues. Germline V CDR1 and CDR2: SGDLS, YYNGEE. With 2 bases removed from V and 7 bases from J, the gap between germline ends came to 16 bases. The CDR3 DNA reads TGTGCCAGCAGCGTTGCCGGGGATGAGAGGCAGCCCCAGCATTTT. It translates to CASSVAGDERQPQHF. The variable domain in full, completed from reference TRBV9 and TRBJ1-5, reads DSGVTQTPKHLITATGQRVTLRCSPRSGDLSVYWYQQSLDQGLQFLIQYYNGEERAKGNILERFSAQQFPDLHSELNLSSLELGDSALYFCASSVAGDERQPQHFGDGTRLSIL.

Worth noting for this clone: A read error may account for a junction end that differs from germline. This chain uses TRBV7-7 with TRBJ2-1, with D perhaps TRBD2 (5 bases). From germline, CDR1 is SSHAT and CDR2 FNYEAQ (reference sequence). The CDR3 has 15 residues. CDR3 DNA sequence: TGTGCTAGCAGCTTAGGAGCGGACTCCTACAATGAGCAGTTCTTC. Its protein product is CASSLGADSYNEQFF.

The V and J genes are TRBV29-1 and TRBJ1-1; D is perhaps TRBD1 (6 bases). Deletions cut 5 bases from V and 1 base from J, with 11 bases between. The CDR3 is 13 residues long. Germline V gene lookup returns CDR1 SQVTM and CDR2 ANQGSEA. CDR3 protein: CSVLKTGNTEAFF. DNA of the CDR3: TGCAGCGTTCTAAAGACAGGGAACACTGAAGCTTTCTTT.

This chain's CDR3 is CASSLSGSRGEKLFF. Written as DNA, the CDR3 is TGTGCCAGCAGCTTATCCGGGTCCAGGGGCGAAAAACTGTTTTTT. The V gene is TRBV11-2, the J gene TRBJ1-4, with TRBD1 as a possible D gene (6 bases). In germline, CDR1 is SGHAT, CDR2 FQNNGV. There are 15 residues in the CDR3. V was trimmed by 2 bases and J by 8 bases, leaving 15 bases between them.

V and J are TRBV9 and TRBJ2-7, with 9 bases aligning to TRBD2. Trimming removed 0 bases from V and 3 bases from J; junction bases left unmatched: 4. This CDR3 contains 15 residues. CDR1 and CDR2 from the germline V gene are SGDLS and YYNGEE. CDR3 DNA: TGTGCCAGCAGCGTAGAGGCGGGAGGGTTCTACGAGCAGTACTTC. Its protein product is CASSVEAGGFYEQYF.

The chain has TRBV6-5 and TRBJ2-3; 11 bases fit TRBD2. Germline V gene sequence: CDR1 MNHEY, CDR2 SVGAGI. The CDR3 runs 15 residues. The trim removed 2 bases at V and 5 bases at J, leaving 3 bases unmatched. The chain's CDR3 is CASSYLAGGVDTQYF. The DNA for the CDR3 is TGTGCCAGCAGTTACCTAGCGGGAGGAGTAGATACGCAGTATTTT.

CDR3 bases: TGTGCCAGTGACGGAGGGCTCGGCAATCAGCCCCAGCATTTT. It specifies CASDGGLGNQPQHF. The rearrangement uses TRBV2 and TRBJ1-5; D call uncertain. The CDR3 totals 14 residues. V lost 9 bases and J 2 bases, leaving 14 bases between the germline ends. Germline V gives CDR1 SNHLY, CDR2 FYNNEI.

This clone was detected only a few times. The genes are TRBV10-3 and TRBJ1-1; D is undetermined. The CDR3 runs 15 residues. CDR1 is ENHRY, CDR2 SYGVKD, per germline. Trimming shortened V by 0 bases and J by 5 bases, and 13 bases separated the two germline ends. CDR3 in amino acids: CAISESGKPGTEAFF. CDR3 bases: TGTGCCATCAGTGAGTCAGGTAAACCGGGTACTGAAGCTTTCTTT.

On this clone itself: Sequence at one end of the junction differs from germline and may be a read error. The rearrangement uses TRBV30 and TRBJ1-2, with 9 positions matching TRBD1. This CDR3 has 12 residues. Germline values: CDR1 GTSNPN, CDR2 SVGIG (reference sequence). The CDR3, as DNA: TGTGCCTGGAGTACAACAGGGGGCGGCTCCACCTTC. Translated: CAWSTTGGGSTF.

This chain joins TRBV4-2 and TRBJ1-1; the D is unclear. In germline, CDR1 is LGHNA, CDR2 YNFKEQ. V lost 0 bases, J lost 10 bases, and 9 bases lay in between. This CDR3 contains 12 residues. CDR3 protein: CASSQDSGGAFF. The DNA for the CDR3 is TGTGCCAGCAGCCAAGATTCCGGAGGAGCTTTCTTT.

This clone has only a few counts. The CDR3 region has the DNA TGTGCCAGCAGTGCAAGGACAGGGGAGACTGAAGCTTTCTTT. This codes for CASSARTGETEAFF. The rearrangement links TRBV6-1 to TRBJ1-1; TRBD1 matches at 9 bases. Germline V gives CDR1 MNHNS, CDR2 SASEGT. Trimming at V came to 4 bases and at J to 5 bases, leaving 5 bases not matched to a gene. CDR3 length: 14 residues.

The chain links TRBV18 to TRBJ1-1; D remains ambiguous. The CDR3 length is 14 residues. Germline CDR1 reads KGHSH; CDR2 reads LQKENI. V was trimmed by 6 bases and J by 7 bases, leaving 18 bases between them. The CDR3 region has the DNA TGTGCCAGCTCTACCTCGCGGAGGGTGAATGAAGCTTTCTTT. It yields the protein CASSTSRRVNEAFF.

The J gene is TRBJ1-2, the V gene TRBV30; 7 nucleotides match TRBD1. The CDR3 contains 13 residues. The J segment lost 5 bases and the V segment lost 4 bases, leaving 7 bases of the junction unmatched. The germline CDR1 and CDR2 sequences are GTSNPN and SVGIG (reference sequence). The CDR3 nucleotides are TGTGCCTGGACCCCACAGGGGAGATATGGCTACACCTTC. Translated, it gives CAWTPQGRYGYTF.

This clone is a singleton in its sample. The V and J genes are TRBV6-1 and TRBJ2-7; the D gene is possibly TRBD1 (5 bases). The germline V gene encodes CDR1 MNHNS and CDR2 SASEGT. Trimming pared 4 bases from V and 0 bases from J, leaving 10 bases between. CDR3 length: 14 residues. CDR3 protein: CASSADSHSYEQYF. The CDR3 DNA follows: TGTGCCAGCAGTGCCGACAGCCACTCCTACGAGCAGTACTTC.

In the case of this clone: Germline and junction disagree at one end, which may indicate a read error. The genes are TRBV28 and TRBJ2-7; 9 bases map to TRBD1. Germline CDR1 and CDR2: MDHEN and SYDVKM. This CDR3 has 15 amino acids. CDR3 protein: CASSLRDRVAYEQYF. For the CDR3, the DNA is TGTGCCAGCAGTTTGAGGGACAGGGTGGCCTACGAGCAGTACTTT.

The chain employs TRBV6-6 and TRBJ2-7; perhaps TRBD1 as D (6 bases). Trimming left V 2 bases short and J 2 bases short, with 16 bases between. The CDR3 contains 16 residues. Looked up from germline, CDR1 is MNHNY and CDR2 is SVGAGI (reference sequence). The CDR3, as DNA: TGTGCCAGCAGTTACCCCGGACAGTCAAAACCCTACGAGCAGTACTTC. Translated: CASSYPGQSKPYEQYF.

J is TRBJ1-2 and V is TRBV5-1, with 8 bases matching TRBD1. Unmatched junction bases numbered 11, after V lost 3 bases and J lost 4 bases. The CDR3 sequence is 16 residues long. Germline V lookup: CDR1 SGHRS, CDR2 YFSETQ. CDR3 sequence reads: CASSSQSSGGIYGYTF. The CDR3 nucleotides are TGCGCCAGCAGCTCACAGAGTTCAGGGGGCATCTATGGCTACACCTTC.

This clone was seen repeatedly, ten times or more. CDR3 sequence (DNA): TGTGCCAGCAGTTACCCCCCCGGGACAGGGCGCACTGAAGCTTTCTTT. Translating gives CASSYPPGTGRTEAFF. The V gene is TRBV6-5, the J gene TRBJ1-1; 9 bases line up with TRBD1. Germline V lookup: CDR1 MNHEY, CDR2 SVGAGI. CDR3 length equals 16 residues. With V trimmed by 2 bases and J by 4 bases, 8 bases remained unmatched.

The rearrangement links TRBV5-6 to TRBJ2-1; 9 bases fit TRBD1. The trim removed 0 bases at V and 6 bases at J, leaving 4 bases unmatched. Germline V lookup: CDR1 SGHDT, CDR2 YYEEEE. The CDR3 has 15 residues. The CDR3 DNA reads TGTGCCAGCAGCTTGGACAGGGGGCTCGTCAATGAGCAGTTCTTC. It translates to CASSLDRGLVNEQFF.

The sample holds one count of this clone. At one end, the junction sequence differs from germline, possibly due to a read error. Additional DNA sequences in this sample encode the identical CDR3. The rearrangement links TRBV30 to TRBJ2-6; D may be TRBD1 (9 bases). Germline lookup yields CDR1 GTSNPN and CDR2 SVGIG (reference sequence). The CDR3 is made up of 17 amino acids. The CDR3 DNA is TGCGCCTGGGCGGGGGGACAGGGATCTTCTGGGGCCAACGTCCTGACTTTC. It yields the protein CAWAGGQGSSGANVLTF.

The sample holds a few counts of this clone. The rearrangement uses TRBV5-1 and TRBJ1-1, with no clear D. The length of the CDR3 is 13 residues. Germline lookup yields CDR1 SGHRS and CDR2 YFSETQ. V was pared by 1 base and J by 1 base, with 5 bases between. CDR3 DNA: TGCGCCAGCAGCTTGTCACAGAACACTGAAGCTTTCTTT. This codes for CASSLSQNTEAFF.

The V call is TRBV28, the J call TRBJ1-1, with a tentative D call TRBD1 (5 bases). V was trimmed by 6 bases and J by 2 bases, leaving 16 bases between them. The CDR3 totals 15 residues. CDR1 MDHEN and CDR2 SYDVKM come from the germline V gene. In nucleotides, the CDR3 is TGTGCCAGCAGCACGATCGGGGACTCCAACACTGAAGCTTTCTTT. Residues: CASSTIGDSNTEAFF.